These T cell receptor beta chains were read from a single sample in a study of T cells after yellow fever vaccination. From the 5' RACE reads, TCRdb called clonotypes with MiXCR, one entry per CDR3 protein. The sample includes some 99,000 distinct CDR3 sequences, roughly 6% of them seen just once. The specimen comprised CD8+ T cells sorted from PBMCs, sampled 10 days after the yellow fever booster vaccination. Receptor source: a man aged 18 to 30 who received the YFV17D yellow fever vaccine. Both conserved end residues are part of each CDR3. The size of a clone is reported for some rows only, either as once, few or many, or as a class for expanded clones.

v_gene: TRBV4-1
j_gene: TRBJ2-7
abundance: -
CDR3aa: CASSQDSSRSSYEQYF

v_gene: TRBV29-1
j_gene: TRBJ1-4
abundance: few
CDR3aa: CSVAPGTITEKLFF

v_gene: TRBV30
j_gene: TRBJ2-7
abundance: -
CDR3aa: CAWSVGQGSEEQYF

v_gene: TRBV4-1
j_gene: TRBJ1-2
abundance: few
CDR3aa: CASSPPRQGLYGYTF

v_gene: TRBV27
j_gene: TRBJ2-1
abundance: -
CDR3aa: CASSLVLANEQFF

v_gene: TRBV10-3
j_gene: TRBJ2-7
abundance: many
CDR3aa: CAITGGGDGDGFLYEQYF

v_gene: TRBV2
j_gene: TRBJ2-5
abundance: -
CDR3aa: CASSDWEVKETQYF

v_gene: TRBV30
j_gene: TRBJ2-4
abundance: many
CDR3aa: CAWSGGGVLAKNIQYF

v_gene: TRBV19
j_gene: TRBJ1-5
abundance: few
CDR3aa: CASSIGRHGPQHF

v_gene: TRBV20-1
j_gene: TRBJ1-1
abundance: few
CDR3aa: CSTNRGNTEAFF

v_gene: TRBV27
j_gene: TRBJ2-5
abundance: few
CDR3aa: CASSSLAEQETQYF

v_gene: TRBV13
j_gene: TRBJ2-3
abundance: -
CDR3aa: CASSLGRGGLDTQYF

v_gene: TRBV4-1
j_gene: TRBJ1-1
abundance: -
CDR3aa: CASSLGQGSSEAFF

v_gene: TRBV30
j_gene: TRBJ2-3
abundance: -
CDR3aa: CAWSNTGGVADTQYF

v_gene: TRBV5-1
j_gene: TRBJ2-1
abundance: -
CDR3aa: CASSPGTSGVNEQFF

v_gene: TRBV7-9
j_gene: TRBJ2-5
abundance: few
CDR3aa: CASSPPVAGATGETQYF

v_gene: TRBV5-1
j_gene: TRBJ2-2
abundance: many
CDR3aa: CASSPIPGQGFVAGELFF

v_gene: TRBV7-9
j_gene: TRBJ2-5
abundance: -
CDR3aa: CASSLPTDQETQYF

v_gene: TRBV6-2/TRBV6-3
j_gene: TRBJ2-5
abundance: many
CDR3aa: CASSPTQETQYF

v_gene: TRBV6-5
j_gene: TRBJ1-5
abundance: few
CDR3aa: CASSAGVVQPQHF

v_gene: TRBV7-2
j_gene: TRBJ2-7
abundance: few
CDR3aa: CASSPRGKPYEQYF

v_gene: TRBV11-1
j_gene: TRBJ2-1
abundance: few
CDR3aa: CASSLARSPRVEFF

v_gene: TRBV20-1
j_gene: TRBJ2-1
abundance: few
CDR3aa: CSATISGQGVGEQFF

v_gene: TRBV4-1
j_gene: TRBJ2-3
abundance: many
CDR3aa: CASSRSGGVQGTDTQYF

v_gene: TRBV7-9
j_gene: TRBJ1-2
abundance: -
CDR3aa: CASSSPLRDGYTF

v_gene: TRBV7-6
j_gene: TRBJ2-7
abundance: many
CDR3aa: CASSSTGFDYEQYF

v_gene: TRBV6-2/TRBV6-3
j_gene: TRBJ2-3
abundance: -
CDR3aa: CASSPLGDTQYF

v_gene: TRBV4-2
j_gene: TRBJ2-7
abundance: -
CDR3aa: CASSQESRGSPLEQYF

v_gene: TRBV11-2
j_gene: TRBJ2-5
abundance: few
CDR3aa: CASSLAGADQETQYF

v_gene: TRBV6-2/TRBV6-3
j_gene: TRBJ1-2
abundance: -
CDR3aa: CASSYRLKGRANYGYTF

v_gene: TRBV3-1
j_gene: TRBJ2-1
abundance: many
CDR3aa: CASSRNHDEQFF

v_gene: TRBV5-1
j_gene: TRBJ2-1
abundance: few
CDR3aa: CASSLGGLGNEQFF

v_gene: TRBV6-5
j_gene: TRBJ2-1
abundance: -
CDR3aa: CASSYSYPPGQGNYNEQFF

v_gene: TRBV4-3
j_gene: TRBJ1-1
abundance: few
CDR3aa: CASSQYEGAEAFF

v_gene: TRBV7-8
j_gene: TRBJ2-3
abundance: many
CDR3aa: CASSLTSGGADTQYF

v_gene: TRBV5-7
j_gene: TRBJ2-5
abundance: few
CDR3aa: CASSDGPETQYF

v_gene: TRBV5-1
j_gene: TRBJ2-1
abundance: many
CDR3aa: CASSLNWGLYNEQFF